This T cell receptor (beta chain) appears in the sequencing data of a study of beta chain features in type 1 diabetes. Overall study: The patient and healthy donor groups were comparable for age, gender and cell yields. Study-wide findings and caveats: Compared to healthy donors, patients appeared to have naive, central memory and Treg TCRB repertoires that were more alike.

The entirety of the isolated RNA underwent reverse transcription, so expressed TCRB transcripts were sequenced. The method was immunoSEQ multiplex PCR; TCRdb's version includes in-frame clones alone and lacks a portion of them. The sample yields hundreds of thousands of clones, approximately 13% seen once. This clone was seen only a few times. Its antigen is not identified. The sequence derives from a man under 40 in good health. Specimen: naive CD4+ T cells from blood.

CDR3 bases: TGTGCCAGCAGTGAAGCCCGGCAGCGCCGAGATACGCAGTATTTT. It translates to CASSEARQRRDTQYF. The chain carries TRBV2 and TRBJ2-3; D gene uncertain. V was trimmed by 0 bases and J by 5 bases, leaving 12 bases between them. This CDR3 has 15 residues. CDR1 and CDR2 (germline): SNHLY, FYNNEI.